These 4 T cell receptor beta chains originate from one sample sequenced in a study of patients and donors after allogeneic stem cell transplantation. One entry per CDR3 protein results from TCRdb running MiXCR on the RT-PCR reads. The sample records tens of thousands of distinct CDR3 sequences, about 30% being singletons. Sequenced: blood, either unsorted or a sorted T cell fraction (not recorded which). The source is a human donor who was either an allogeneic HSCT recipient or a stem cell or donor lymphocyte infusion donor (not recorded which). It is not recorded whose cells these are; they may come from a transplant donor.

The chain has TRBV12-3 or TRBV12-4 and TRBJ1-1; the match to TRBD1 covers 9 bases. Trimming removed 7 bases from V and 4 bases from J; junction bases left unmatched: 10. The CDR3 is 15 amino acids. CDR3 protein: CASTLLTGGFTEAFF. CDR3 DNA sequence: TGTGCCAGCACCCTTCTCACAGGGGGCTTCACTGAAGCTTTCTTT.

Only a few counts were recorded for this clonotype. V is TRBV24-1 and J is TRBJ1-1; 9 nucleotides agree with TRBD1. This CDR3 contains 15 residues. From germline, CDR1 is KGHDR and CDR2 SFDVKD. Trimming removed 2 bases from V and 5 bases from J; junction bases left unmatched: 5. The CDR3, as DNA: TGTGCCACCAGTGATTCACAGGGGGCCGGGACTGAAGCTTTCTTT. This gives the protein CATSDSQGAGTEAFF.

The rearrangement joins TRBV9 to TRBJ1-4, with a weak D call TRBD1 (5 bases). This CDR3 is 15 amino acids long. The germline V and J ends were trimmed by 3 bases and 5 bases, with 14 bases remaining between them. Germline CDR1 is SGDLS and CDR2 is YYNGEE. CDR3 loop: CASSALGGNNEKLFF. As DNA, the CDR3 is TGTGCCAGCAGCGCTCTGGGGGGGAACAATGAAAAACTGTTTTTT.

The chain carries TRBV30 and TRBJ1-2; 8 bases fit TRBD1. Germline values: CDR1 GTSNPN, CDR2 SVGIG (reference sequence). The CDR3 covers 11 residues. Trimming cost V 3 bases and J 8 bases; bases outside gene matches: 2. The CDR3 loop reads CAWRGQAGYTF. The CDR3 bases are TGTGCCTGGAGGGGACAGGCGGGCTACACCTTC.